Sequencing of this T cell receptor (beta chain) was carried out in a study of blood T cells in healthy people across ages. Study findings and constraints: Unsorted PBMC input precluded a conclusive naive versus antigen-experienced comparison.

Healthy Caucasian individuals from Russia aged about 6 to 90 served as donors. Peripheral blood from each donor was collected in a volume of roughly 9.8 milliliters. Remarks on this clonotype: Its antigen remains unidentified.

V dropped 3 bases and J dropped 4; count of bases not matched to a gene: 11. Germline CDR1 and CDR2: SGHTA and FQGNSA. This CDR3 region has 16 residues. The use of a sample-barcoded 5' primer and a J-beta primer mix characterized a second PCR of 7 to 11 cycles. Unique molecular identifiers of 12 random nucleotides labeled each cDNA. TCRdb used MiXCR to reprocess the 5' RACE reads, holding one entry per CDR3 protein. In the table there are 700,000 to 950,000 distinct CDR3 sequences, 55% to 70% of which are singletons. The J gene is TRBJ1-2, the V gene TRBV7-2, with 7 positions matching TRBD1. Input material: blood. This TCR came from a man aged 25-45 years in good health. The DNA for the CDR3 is TGTGCCAGCAGCTTCAGTGAAGGGGGCTTGGGCTATGGCTACACCTTC. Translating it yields CASSFSEGGLGYGYTF.